This entry is about one T cell receptor beta chain. This record belongs to a study of cytomegalovirus exposure and HLA in healthy donors. Germline CDR1 reads MGHRA; CDR2 reads YSYEKL. The V and J ends lost 8 bases and 2 bases respectively, with 18 bases between them. The CDR3 runs to 15 residues. Method: immunoSEQ multiplex PCR; TCRdb's copy keeps in-frame clones and lacks some. The repertoire has roughly 140,000 clones, around nine tenths of them found once; the top ten carry about 3%. The rearrangement links TRBV4-1 to TRBJ1-1; D is ambiguous. This clonotype was obtained from a woman aged 18-35 years in good health and CMV-seropositive. Sequenced material: PBMCs. The CDR3 DNA reads as TGCGCCAGCGGAGTTCCTACGAGGTCTAACACTGAAGCTTTCTTT. Protein product: CASGVPTRSNTEAFF.